Below, 30 T cell receptor beta chains from the same sample are listed, as sequenced in a study of beta chain features in type 1 diabetes. Study-level results: In all four CD4+ subsets, TCRB CDR3 length was significantly, moderately reduced in type 1 diabetes.

All of the isolated RNA was reverse transcribed, so expressed TCRB transcripts were sequenced. Libraries were prepared by immunoSEQ multiplex PCR; TCRdb keeps only in-frame clonotypes and omits some of them. The data contain approximately 600,000 clones, around 12% of them singletons. No antigen is known for these receptors. What was sequenced was naive CD4+ T cells from blood. Every receptor here comes from a young man with type 1 diabetes.

This sequence joins TRBV9 and TRBJ1-3; D gene ambiguous. Trimming left V 4 bases short and J 0 bases short, with 11 bases between. Germline V lookup: CDR1 SGDLS, CDR2 YYNGEE. The CDR3 is 15 amino acids. CDR3: CASSPRLSSGNTIYF. In DNA form, the CDR3 reads TGTGCCAGCAGCCCCCGTTTGAGCTCTGGAAACACCATATATTTT.

J is TRBJ2-7 and V is TRBV27, with 7 positions matching TRBD1. V gave up 5 bases and J gave up 5 bases; unmatched junction bases: 3. The germline gives CDR1 MNHEY, CDR2 SMNVEV (reference sequence). The CDR3 totals 12 residues. CDR3 loop: CASSQDRNEQYF. Written as DNA, the CDR3 is TGTGCCAGCAGTCAGGACAGGAACGAGCAGTACTTC.

This clone turned up a few times. The V gene is TRBV5-6, the J gene TRBJ2-3; D is uncertain. The V end lost 2 bases, the J end lost 14 bases, and 15 bases lay between the germline ends. There are 12 residues in the CDR3. Germline V gene lookup returns CDR1 SGHDT and CDR2 YYEEEE. CDR3 DNA: TGTGCCAGCAGCTTAGGATTAGGTGGCAGGTATTTT. Amino acid sequence: CASSLGLGGRYF.

This clone was detected a few times. CDR3 coding DNA: TGTGCCAGCAGCTCAGATTTAAGAGGCAACGAGCAGTACTTC. It codes for CASSSDLRGNEQYF. The chain employs TRBV7-6 and TRBJ2-7; D remains ambiguous. The ends were cut back, 4 bases at V and 5 bases at J, with 15 bases in the middle. Germline V gene sequence: CDR1 SGHVS, CDR2 FNYEAQ. The CDR3 is 14 residues long. The entire variable domain, with the rest obtained from reference TRBV7-6 and TRBJ2-7, is as follows: GAGVSQSPRYKVTKRGQDVALRCDPISGHVSLYWYRQALGQGPEFLTYFNYEAQQDKSGLPNDRFSAERPEGSISTLTIQRTEQRDSAMYRCASSSDLRGNEQYFGPGTRLTVT.

This clone was recorded a few times. The V and J genes are TRBV5-4 and TRBJ1-1, with D unclear. CDR3 length: 13 amino acids. CDR1 is SGHNT, CDR2 YYREEE, per germline (reference sequence). V lost 1 base to trimming and J lost 4 bases, with 8 bases between them. As DNA, the CDR3 is TGTGCCAGCAGCTTGAAAGGTACCACTGAAGCTTTCTTT. This translates into CASSLKGTTEAFF.

The chain uses TRBV2 and TRBJ1-6; no reliable D call. The V end lost 4 bases, the J end lost 7 bases, and 8 bases lay between the germline ends. Germline V CDR1 and CDR2: SNHLY, FYNNEI. This CDR3 is built from 13 residues. The CDR3 reads CASSGGTNSPLHF. CDR3 coding DNA: TGTGCCAGCAGTGGAGGTACAAATTCACCCCTCCACTTT.

In its sample, this clone was seen a few times. This rearrangement joins TRBV6-6 to TRBJ1-1, with 8 bases fitting TRBD1. Losses at the gene ends were 6 bases for V and 5 bases for J; bases not matched to a gene: 11. Germline V CDR1 and CDR2: MNHNY, SVGAGI (reference sequence). The CDR3 sequence is 15 residues long. CDR3 sequence reads: CASRDAGGAETEAFF. The CDR3, as DNA: TGTGCCAGCAGAGACGCAGGGGGCGCGGAGACTGAAGCTTTCTTT.

The chain couples TRBV18 to TRBJ1-6; perhaps TRBD1 as D (5 bases). The V end was cut by 1 base, the J end by 8 bases, with 15 bases between. CDR3 length equals 16 residues. Germline CDR1 KGHSH, CDR2 LQKENI. This CDR3 is CASSPRSHGGDSPLHF. The CDR3 DNA reads TGTGCCAGCTCACCACGGAGCCATGGAGGGGATTCACCCCTCCACTTT.

This clone was seen a handful of times. The gene calls are TRBV10-3 and TRBJ1-1; D unresolved. The CDR3 spans 13 residues. Per the germline V gene, CDR1 is ENHRY and CDR2 is SYGVKD. V lost 0 bases, J lost 10 bases, and 12 bases lay in between. CDR3 sequence: CAISESVGIRAFF. The CDR3 bases are TGTGCCATCAGTGAGTCCGTGGGGATCCGAGCTTTCTTT.

Only a few counts were recorded for this clone. The rearrangement uses TRBV7-3 and TRBJ1-6; no definite D call. There are 13 residues in the CDR3. The V end lost 0 bases, the J end lost 10 bases, and 7 bases lay between the germline ends. Germline V gene sequence: CDR1 SGHTA, CDR2 FQGTGA. DNA of the CDR3: TGTGCCAGCAGCTTAACCGGAGTATCACCCCTCCACTTT. As protein: CASSLTGVSPLHF. Full variable domain (outside the CDR3, taken from reference TRBV7-3 and TRBJ1-6): GAGVSQTPSNKVTEKGKYVELRCDPISGHTALYWYRQSLGQGPEFLIYFQGTGAADDSGLPNDRFFAVRPEGSVSTLKIQRTERGDSAVYLCASSLTGVSPLHFGNGTRLTVT.

The table lists this clone with a few counts. This rearrangement joins TRBV28 to TRBJ2-1; 8 bases align to TRBD2. Trimming took 8 bases from V and 7 from J; bases not matched to a gene: 13. The CDR3 has 15 residues. Germline V gene data show CDR1 as MDHEN and CDR2 as SYDVKM. CDR3 loop: CASRMWVAGRNEQFF. The CDR3 nucleotides are TGTGCCAGCCGAATGTGGGTAGCGGGGAGGAATGAGCAGTTCTTC.

The chain carries TRBV6-5 and TRBJ2-7; weak D call: TRBD1 (6 bases). The germline gives CDR1 MNHEY, CDR2 SVGAGI. The CDR3 is 14 amino acids. The V end was cut by 6 bases, the J end by 2 bases, with 14 bases between. CDR3 nucleotide sequence: TGTGCCAGCAGCTCAACCGGGACAACCTACGAGCAGTACTTC. Encoded protein: CASSSTGTTYEQYF.

The chain has TRBV13 and TRBJ1-5; unclear D gene. Germline lookup yields CDR1 PRHDT and CDR2 FYEKMQ (reference sequence). The CDR3 has 13 residues. V lost 5 bases to trimming and J lost 4 bases, with 9 bases between them. CDR3 in amino acids: CASSRDTNQPQHF. The CDR3 bases are TGTGCCAGCAGCCGGGATACTAATCAGCCCCAGCATTTT.

This clone was seen a handful of times. The chain is built from TRBV28 and TRBJ2-7, with no clear D. Per germline, CDR1 MDHEN and CDR2 SYDVKM. Trimming pared 3 bases from V and 3 bases from J, leaving 15 bases between. The CDR3 has 15 amino acids. CDR3 coding DNA: TGTGCCAGCAGTTTCTCTGGGAATGGCTTCTACGAGCAGTACTTC. Protein sequence: CASSFSGNGFYEQYF. Filled out from reference TRBV28 and TRBJ2-7, the complete variable domain reads DVKVTQSSRYLVKRTGEKVFLECVQDMDHENMFWYRQDPGLGLRLIYFSYDVKMKEKGDIPEGYSVSREKKERFSLILESASTNQTSMYLCASSFSGNGFYEQYFGPGTRLTVT.

There are a few counts of this clone. This chain connects TRBV9 to TRBJ1-4; D remains ambiguous. Germline CDR1 reads SGDLS; CDR2 reads YYNGEE. The ends were cut back, 0 bases at V and 10 bases at J, with 13 bases in the middle. The CDR3 contains 14 residues. The CDR3, as DNA: TGTGCCAGCAGCGTAGATTGGGTGGCCGGAAAACTGTTTTTT. It yields the protein CASSVDWVAGKLFF.

V usage is TRBV5-1 and J usage is TRBJ2-3; either TRBD1 or TRBD2 may fit D (5 bases each). CDR3 length: 15 residues. V was shortened by 3 bases and J by 4 bases, with 15 bases between the two germline ends. Per the germline V gene, CDR1 is SGHRS and CDR2 is YFSETQ. The CDR3 sequence is CASSYQGAPADTQYF. As DNA, the CDR3 is TGCGCCAGCAGCTACCAGGGAGCACCTGCAGATACGCAGTATTTT.

The rearrangement joins TRBV29-1 to TRBJ1-5; D perhaps matches TRBD1 (5 bases). Germline V gives CDR1 SQVTM, CDR2 ANQGSEA. This CDR3 spans 14 amino acids. Trimming took off 7 bases at V and 4 bases at J, with 17 bases between the two ends. CDR3 bases: TGCAGCGCCAGAGAGAACGAGGGGAATCAGCCCCAGCATTTT. Residues: CSARENEGNQPQHF.

The J gene is TRBJ1-5, the V gene TRBV7-9; tentatively, D is TRBD1 (6 bases). Germline CDR1 and CDR2: SEHNR and FQNEAQ (reference sequence). Trimming pared 10 bases from V and 3 bases from J, leaving 13 bases between. The CDR3 is 13 residues long. CDR3: CAIGGGNNQPQHF. The CDR3 DNA follows: TGTGCCATAGGGGGAGGTAACAATCAGCCCCAGCATTTT.

Comments on this clone: The sample holds other DNA sequences that translate to the same CDR3. The J gene is TRBJ1-2, the V gene TRBV2; the D is unclear. Germline CDR1 SNHLY, CDR2 FYNNEI. V was shortened by 8 bases and J by 3 bases, with 7 bases between the two germline ends. CDR3 size: 11 residues. The chain's CDR3 is CASGGDYGYTF. DNA for the CDR3: TGTGCCAGCGGAGGAGACTATGGCTACACCTTC.

This clone was counted between two and nine times. This chain joins TRBV7-7 and TRBJ2-5, with a tentative D call TRBD2 (6 bases). Germline V gene data show CDR1 as SSHAT and CDR2 as FNYEAQ (reference sequence). This CDR3 has 14 amino acids. Between the trimmed V and J ends, which lost 1 base and 4 bases, there was a span of 10 bases. DNA of the CDR3: TGTGCCAGCAGCTTAGGGGTCGGGGGAGAGACCCAGTACTTC. It specifies CASSLGVGGETQYF.

In its sample, this clone was seen a few times. The V gene is TRBV10-3, the J gene TRBJ1-2, with D maybe TRBD1 (6 bases). With 2 bases removed from V and 6 bases from J, the gap between germline ends came to 10 bases. Germline values: CDR1 ENHRY, CDR2 SYGVKD. The CDR3 contains 13 residues. Here the CDR3 DNA reads TGTGCCATCAGTGAGGGGGCAGGGGATGGCTACACCTTC. Residues: CAISEGAGDGYTF.

For the CDR3, the DNA is TGTGCCAGCAGCCCACAGGGACAGGTCCGAGGAAACACCATATATTTT. Its translation is CASSPQGQVRGNTIYF. This chain connects TRBV7-2 to TRBJ1-3, with 8 bases that match TRBD1. From germline, CDR1 is SGHTA and CDR2 FQGNSA. The CDR3 extends over 16 amino acids. V shed 5 bases and J 4 bases; nucleotides not matched to a gene: 10. Drawing the rest from reference TRBV7-2 and TRBJ1-3, the complete variable domain is GAGVSQSPSNKVTEKGKDVELRCDPISGHTALYWYRQSLGQGLEFLIYFQGNSAPDKSGLPSDRFSAERTGGSVSTLTIQRTQQEDSAVYLCASSPQGQVRGNTIYFGEGSWLTVV.

The chain joins TRBV7-8 to TRBJ2-1, with a possible D match to TRBD2 (5 bases). The CDR3 covers 14 residues. Trimming stripped 5 bases from V and 1 base from J, with 9 bases between. The germline V gene has CDR1 SGHVS and CDR2 FQNEAQ. CDR3 residues: CASSPRDSYNEQFF. As DNA, the CDR3 is TGTGCCAGCAGCCCACGGGATTCCTACAATGAGCAGTTCTTC.

The chain uses TRBV18 and TRBJ1-2; the D gene is possibly TRBD1 (6 bases). V dropped 2 bases and J dropped 7 bases, with 20 bases sitting between them. Germline CDR1 and CDR2: KGHSH and LQKENI. The CDR3 runs to 16 residues. CDR3 sequence reads: CASSPDLRGALAGYTF. CDR3 sequence (DNA): TGTGCCAGCTCACCAGACTTGCGGGGGGCTTTGGCTGGCTACACCTTC.

This chain connects TRBV9 to TRBJ2-3; 8 positions agree with TRBD1. CDR3 length: 16 residues. The germline CDR1 and CDR2 sequences are SGDLS and YYNGEE. The V and J ends lost 0 bases and 0 bases, in that order; junction bases with no gene match: 3. This CDR3 is CASSVGTGSSTDTQYF. DNA for the CDR3: TGTGCCAGCAGCGTAGGGACAGGGTCGAGCACAGATACGCAGTATTTT. Drawing the rest from reference TRBV9 and TRBJ2-3, the complete variable domain is DSGVTQTPKHLITATGQRVTLRCSPRSGDLSVYWYQQSLDQGLQFLIQYYNGEERAKGNILERFSAQQFPDLHSELNLSSLELGDSALYFCASSVGTGSSTDTQYFGPGTRLTVL.

This clone showed up just a few times. Distinct nucleotide sequences in the sample also encode this CDR3. This chain joins TRBV18 and TRBJ2-7; 7 bases agree with TRBD2. Per the germline V gene, CDR1 is KGHSH and CDR2 is LQKENI. With V trimmed by 2 bases and J by 6 bases, 1 base remained unmatched. The CDR3 length is 12 residues. CDR3: CASSPGEGEQYF. In DNA form, the CDR3 reads TGTGCCAGCTCACCAGGGGAGGGCGAGCAGTACTTC. Together with reference TRBV18 and TRBJ2-7, the CDR3 gives the full variable domain: NAGVMQNPRHLVRRRGQEARLRCSPMKGHSHVYWYRQLPEEGLKFMVYLQKENIIDESGMPKERFSAEFPKEGPSILRIQQVVRGDSAAYFCASSPGEGEQYFGPGTRLTVT.

This clone was counted between two and nine times. The CDR3 region is CASSRDGRELFF. CDR3 DNA sequence: TGTGCCAGCAGTAGAGACGGCCGGGAGCTGTTTTTT. The chain carries TRBV2 and TRBJ2-2; D unclear. The CDR3 consists of 12 residues. Trimming left V 5 bases short and J 9 bases short, with 10 bases between. CDR1 SNHLY and CDR2 FYNNEI come from the germline V gene.

The V gene is TRBV30, the J gene TRBJ1-4; TRBD1 matches 9 bases. The V segment lost 6 bases and the J segment 8 bases; nucleotides outside the gene matches: 7. CDR1 is GTSNPN, CDR2 SVGIG, per germline (reference sequence). The CDR3 contains 13 residues. CDR3 nucleotides: TGTGCCTGTGCCGGGACAGGGCGCGAAAAACTGTTTTTT. This sequence encodes CACAGTGREKLFF.

This clone has just a few counts. V usage is TRBV2 and J usage is TRBJ2-2, with a tentative D call TRBD1 (5 bases). CDR1 and CDR2 from the germline V gene are SNHLY and FYNNEI. The germline V and J ends were trimmed by 3 bases and 0 bases, with 8 bases remaining between them. The CDR3 is 15 amino acids. This CDR3 is CASSDWGPNTGELFF. The DNA of the CDR3 is TGTGCCAGCAGTGACTGGGGCCCGAACACCGGGGAGCTGTTTTTT.

The J gene is TRBJ2-5, the V gene TRBV27, with TRBD1 matching over 7 bases. V lost 3 bases to trimming and J lost 1 base; unmatched junction nucleotides: 5. The germline CDR1 and CDR2 sequences are MNHEY and SMNVEV (reference sequence). This CDR3 has 15 amino acids. CDR3 nucleotide sequence: TGTGCCAGCAGTTTGACAGGGTTGGGCCAAGAGACCCAGTACTTC. Translation gives CASSLTGLGQETQYF.